This T cell receptor beta chain was identified during a study of regulatory dendritic cells for organ transplantation. The study, taken as a whole, reports: Regulatory dendritic cells appeared to expand memory CD8+ clones less than mature ones.

Some clones are missing from TCRdb's copy, which holds only in-frame ones; the method was immunoSEQ multiplex PCR. The repertoire holds 30,000 or so clones, approximately 82% seen once, with roughly 0.1% in the top ten. Trimming cost V 2 bases and J 0 bases, with 11 bases left between them. Germline-derived CDR1 and CDR2 are SGDLS and YYNGEE. CDR3 size: 15 residues. This clone came up a few times. Antigen unknown. This clonotype was sampled from a human donor in good health. The sequencing sample was made of naive CD4+ T cells from blood. Subset denoted: CD45RA+ naive T cells. The chain joins TRBV9 to TRBJ1-2, with a weak D call TRBD1 (6 bases). The chain's CDR3 is CASSVMGHPNYGYTF. CDR3 nucleotide sequence: TGTGCCAGCAGCGTGATGGGACACCCTAACTATGGCTACACCTTC.